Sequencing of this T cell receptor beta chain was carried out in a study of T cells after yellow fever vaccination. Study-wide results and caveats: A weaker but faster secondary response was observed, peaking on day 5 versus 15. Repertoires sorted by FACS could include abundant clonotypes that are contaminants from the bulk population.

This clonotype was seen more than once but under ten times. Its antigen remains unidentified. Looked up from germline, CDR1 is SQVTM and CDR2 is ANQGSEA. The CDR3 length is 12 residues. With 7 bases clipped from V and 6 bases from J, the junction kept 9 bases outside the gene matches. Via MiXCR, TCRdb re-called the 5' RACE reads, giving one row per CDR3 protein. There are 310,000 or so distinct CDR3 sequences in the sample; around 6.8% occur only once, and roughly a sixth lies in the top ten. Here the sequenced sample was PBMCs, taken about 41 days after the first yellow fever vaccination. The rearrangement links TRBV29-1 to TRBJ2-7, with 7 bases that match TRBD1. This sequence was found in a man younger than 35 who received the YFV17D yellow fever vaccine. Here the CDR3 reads CSAAKGAGEQYF. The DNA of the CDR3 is TGCAGCGCCGCTAAGGGGGCGGGCGAGCAGTACTTC.